These T cell receptor beta chains were read from a single sample in a study of read filtering for tumor transcriptome and immune sequencing. One entry per CDR3 protein results from TCRdb running MiXCR on the reads. The sample lists fewer than 45,000 distinct CDR3 sequences, approximately 12% seen once, with roughly a third in the top ten. The specimen was a population of CD138-negative cells sorted from bone marrow. The receptors originated from a donor at least 40 years old with multiple myeloma. The CDR3 runs from the conserved cysteine through the conserved F or W. D genes are given only for firm matches. Part of the rows lack a size; the others show once, few, many or a class for expanded clones.

j_call v_call clone_size d_call cdr3_aa cdr3_nt
TRBJ2-3 TRBV7-9 many TRBD2 CASSPPTLAGSTDTQYF TGTGCCAGCAGCCCACCGACCCTAGCGGGGTCCACAGATACGCAGTATTTT
TRBJ2-3 TRBV2 NA NA CASRVRQITDTQYF TGTGCCAGCCGAGTGAGACAGATCACAGATACGCAGTATTTT
TRBJ1-1 TRBV13 NA TRBD1 CASSSRQGKVEAFF TGTGCCAGCAGCTCCCGACAGGGAAAAGTTGAAGCTTTCTTT
TRBJ1-1 TRBV7-2 many NA CASSPPTRGQAFF TGTGCCAGCAGCCCCCCTACCCGGGGCCAAGCTTTCTTT
TRBJ1-2 TRBV7-3 NA NA CASSLTPTAGYTF TGTGCCAGCAGCTTAACCCCCACAGCTGGCTACACCTTC
TRBJ2-7 TRBV18 many NA CASSPQLGGTWRSYEQYF TGTGCCAGCTCACCACAGCTCGGCGGGACCTGGAGGTCCTACGAGCAGTACTTC
TRBJ2-2 TRBV5-1 many TRBD1 CASTLRDRSGELFF TGCGCCAGCACCTTGAGGGACAGGTCCGGGGAGCTGTTTTTT
TRBJ1-1 TRBV29-1 many TRBD1 CSAPGQAQGNTEAFF TGCAGCGCCCCGGGACAGGCCCAGGGGAACACTGAAGCTTTCTTT
TRBJ2-3 TRBV24-1 many TRBD1 CATSDNRQGYLADTQYF TGTGCCACCAGTGATAACCGACAGGGGTACTTGGCAGATACGCAGTATTTT
TRBJ2-7 TRBV7-8 medium-sized TRBD2 CASSLEYGLADYEQYF TGTGCCAGCAGCTTAGAATATGGTCTAGCGGACTACGAGCAGTACTTC
TRBJ2-7 TRBV23-1 NA TRBD2 CASSQSGTGGGEQYF TGCGCCAGCAGTCAATCGGGGACTGGGGGGGGTGAGCAGTACTTC
TRBJ2-1 TRBV28 medium-sized NA CASTRQSSYNEQFF TGTGCCAGCACTAGACAGAGCTCCTACAATGAGCAGTTCTTC
TRBJ1-5 TRBV28 many TRBD1 CASSGGTGGNQPQHF TGTGCCAGCAGTGGGGGGACAGGGGGAAATCAGCCCCAGCATTTT
TRBJ2-1 TRBV7-2 many NA CASSLEGGWAEQFF TGTGCCAGCAGCTTAGAGGGGGGCTGGGCTGAGCAGTTCTTC
TRBJ1-6 TRBV9 many NA CASSAGAGSPLHF TGTGCCAGCAGCGCGGGGGCTGGGTCACCCCTCCACTTT
TRBJ2-3 TRBV20-1 many TRBD2 CSAKSGGPDTQYF TGCAGTGCTAAATCGGGAGGACCAGATACGCAGTATTTT
TRBJ2-3 TRBV24-1 many TRBD1 CATSDRDRGKGTDTQYF TGTGCCACCAGTGACCGCGACAGGGGGAAAGGCACAGATACGCAGTATTTT
TRBJ2-7 TRBV5-1 NA NA CASSLVWGSNLYEQYF TGCGCCAGCAGCTTGGTTTGGGGTTCAAACCTATACGAGCAGTACTTC
TRBJ2-3 TRBV5-1 many NA CASSLDKGSDTQYF TGCGCCAGCAGCTTGGATAAGGGTTCAGATACGCAGTATTTT
TRBJ2-7 TRBV11-2 many NA CASSLERGYEQYF TGTGCCAGCAGCTTAGAGCGGGGATACGAGCAGTACTTC
TRBJ2-1 TRBV19 NA NA CASQDNYNEQFF TGTGCAAGCCAGGATAACTACAATGAGCAGTTCTTC
TRBJ2-7 TRBV15 many NA CATSRDGVEQYF TGTGCCACCAGCAGAGACGGGGTCGAGCAGTACTTC
TRBJ1-6 TRBV14 many NA CASSRPTGRGWNSPLHF TGTGCCAGCAGCCGTCCGACAGGACGAGGTTGGAATTCACCCCTCCACTTT
TRBJ2-3 TRBV28 many TRBD1 CASSRQGWGDTQYF TGTGCCAGCAGTAGACAGGGTTGGGGAGATACGCAGTATTTT
TRBJ2-3 TRBV7-2 many NA CASSPQEGSNTQYF TGTGCCAGCAGCCCCCAGGAGGGTTCAAATACGCAGTATTTT
TRBJ2-1 TRBV20-1 medium-sized TRBD2 CSSDGGGSYNEQFF TGCAGTTCCGATGGGGGGGGGTCCTACAATGAGCAGTTCTTC
TRBJ1-5 TRBV2 many TRBD1 CASKEDRGNQPQHF TGTGCCAGCAAAGAAGACAGGGGCAATCAGCCCCAGCATTTT
TRBJ1-1 TRBV6-2/TRBV6-3 many NA CASSSQSYGAEAFF TGTGCCAGCAGTTCCCAGAGTTACGGGGCTGAAGCTTTCTTT
TRBJ2-7 TRBV28 many NA CASSFGVGEQYF TGTGCCAGCAGTTTTGGAGTTGGCGAGCAGTACTTC
TRBJ2-5 TRBV10-2 many TRBD1 CASSEGRGRQETQYF TGCGCCAGCAGTGAAGGAAGGGGGCGGCAAGAGACCCAGTACTTC
TRBJ1-5 TRBV18 many NA CASSPQALRPSNQPQHF TGTGCCAGCTCACCACAGGCTTTACGGCCTAGCAATCAGCCCCAGCATTTT
TRBJ2-7 TRBV19 many NA CASSRDGSYEQYF TGTGCCAGTAGCAGGGACGGATCCTACGAGCAGTACTTC
TRBJ1-2 TRBV20-1 many TRBD1 CSARKTGGYGYTF TGCAGTGCTAGAAAAACAGGGGGCTATGGCTACACCTTC
TRBJ1-1 TRBV28 many NA CASSKTAPKNTEAFF TGTGCCAGCAGTAAGACAGCACCGAAGAACACTGAAGCTTTCTTT
TRBJ1-1 TRBV2 many NA CASSEFKGLSTEAFF TGTGCCAGCAGTGAGTTCAAGGGGCTGAGCACTGAAGCTTTCTTT
TRBJ2-5 TRBV6-5 many TRBD1 CASSYPGQGAGRETQYF TGTGCCAGCAGTTACCCCGGACAGGGGGCCGGACGGGAGACCCAGTACTTC
TRBJ2-1 TRBV11-2 many NA CASSLGLTGEQFF TGTGCCAGCAGCTTAGGTTTGACGGGTGAGCAGTTCTTC
TRBJ1-5 TRBV23-1 many NA CASSQPPGSNQPQHF TGCGCCAGCAGTCAACCCCCAGGATCGAATCAGCCCCAGCATTTT
TRBJ2-3 TRBV7-6 few TRBD1 CASSFRQGINTDTQYF TGTGCCAGCAGCTTCCGACAGGGTATTAATACAGATACGCAGTATTTT
TRBJ2-1 TRBV28 many NA CASADENEQFF TGTGCCTCAGCAGATGAGAATGAGCAGTTCTTC
TRBJ2-3 TRBV2 many NA CASGQATDTQYF TGTGCCAGCGGGCAGGCCACAGATACGCAGTATTTT
TRBJ1-5 TRBV2 many NA CASSVGQPQHF TGTGCCAGCAGTGTCGGTCAGCCCCAGCATTTT
TRBJ1-1 TRBV6-5 many NA CASRRGINTEAFF TGTGCCAGCAGGCGGGGGATTAACACTGAAGCTTTCTTT
TRBJ2-7 TRBV7-2 many NA CASSLASGSSYEQYF TGTGCCAGCAGCTTAGCGTCAGGCAGCTCCTACGAGCAGTACTTC
TRBJ1-5 TRBV6-1 few NA CASSVGGTQPNQPQHF TGTGCCAGCAGTGTTGGAGGGACACAGCCCAATCAGCCCCAGCATTTT
TRBJ2-3 TRBV20-1 many NA CSAREQYTQYF TGCAGTGCTAGAGAACAATATACGCAGTATTTT
TRBJ1-1 TRBV7-2 many NA CASSLGRGGWVAFF TGTGCCAGCAGCTTAGGCCGGGGGGGCTGGGTAGCTTTCTTT
TRBJ2-2 TRBV20-1 many NA CSVLLSTGELFF TGCAGTGTTCTTCTTAGCACCGGGGAGCTGTTTTTT